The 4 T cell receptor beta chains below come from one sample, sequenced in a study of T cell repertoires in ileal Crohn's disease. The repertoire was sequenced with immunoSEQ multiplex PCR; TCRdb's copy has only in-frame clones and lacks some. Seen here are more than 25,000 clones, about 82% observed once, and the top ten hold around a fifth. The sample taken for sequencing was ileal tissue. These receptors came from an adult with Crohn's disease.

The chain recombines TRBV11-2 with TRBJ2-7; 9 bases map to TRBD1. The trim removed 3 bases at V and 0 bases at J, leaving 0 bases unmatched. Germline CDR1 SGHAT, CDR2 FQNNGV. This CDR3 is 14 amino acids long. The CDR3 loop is CASSLDRGSYEQYF. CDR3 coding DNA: TGTGCCAGCAGCTTGGACAGGGGCTCCTACGAGCAGTACTTC.

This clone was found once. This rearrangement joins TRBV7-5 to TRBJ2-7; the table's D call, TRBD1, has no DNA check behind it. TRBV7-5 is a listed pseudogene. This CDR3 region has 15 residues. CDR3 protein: CVRSSGPGQAYEQYF. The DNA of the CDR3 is TGTGTCAGAAGCTCGGGGCCCGGACAGGCCTACGAGCAGTACTTC.

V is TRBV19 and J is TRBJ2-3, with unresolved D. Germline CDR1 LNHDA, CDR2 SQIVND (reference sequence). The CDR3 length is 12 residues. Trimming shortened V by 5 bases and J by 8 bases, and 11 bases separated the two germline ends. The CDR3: CASSPLVGTQYF. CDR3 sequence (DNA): TGTGCCAGTAGTCCTCTAGTTGGTACGCAGTATTTT.

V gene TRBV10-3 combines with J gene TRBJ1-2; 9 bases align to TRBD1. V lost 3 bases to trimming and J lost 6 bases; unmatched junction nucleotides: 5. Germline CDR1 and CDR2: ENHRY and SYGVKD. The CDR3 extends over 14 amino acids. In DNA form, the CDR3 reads TGTGCCATCAGTGATAGACAGGGGGGCGATGGCTACACCTTC. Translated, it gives CAISDRQGGDGYTF.